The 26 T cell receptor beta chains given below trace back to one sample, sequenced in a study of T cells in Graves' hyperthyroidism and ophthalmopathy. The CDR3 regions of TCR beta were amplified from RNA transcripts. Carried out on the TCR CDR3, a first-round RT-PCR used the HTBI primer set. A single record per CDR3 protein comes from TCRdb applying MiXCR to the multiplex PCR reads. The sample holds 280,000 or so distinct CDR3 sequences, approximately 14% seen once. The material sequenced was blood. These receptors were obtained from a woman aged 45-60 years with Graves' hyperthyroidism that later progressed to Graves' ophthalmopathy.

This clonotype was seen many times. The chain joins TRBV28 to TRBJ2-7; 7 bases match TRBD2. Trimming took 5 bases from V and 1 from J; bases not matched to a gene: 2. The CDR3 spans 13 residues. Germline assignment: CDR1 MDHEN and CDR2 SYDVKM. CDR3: CASSGGGSYEQYF. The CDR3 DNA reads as TGTGCCAGCAGTGGGGGAGGGTCCTACGAGCAGTACTTC.

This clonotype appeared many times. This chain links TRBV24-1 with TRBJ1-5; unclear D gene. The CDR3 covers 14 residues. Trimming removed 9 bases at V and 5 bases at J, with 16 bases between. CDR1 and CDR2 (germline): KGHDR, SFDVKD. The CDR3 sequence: CATARAEGDQPQHF. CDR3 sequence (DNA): TGTGCCACCGCGAGGGCGGAGGGAGATCAGCCCCAGCATTTT.

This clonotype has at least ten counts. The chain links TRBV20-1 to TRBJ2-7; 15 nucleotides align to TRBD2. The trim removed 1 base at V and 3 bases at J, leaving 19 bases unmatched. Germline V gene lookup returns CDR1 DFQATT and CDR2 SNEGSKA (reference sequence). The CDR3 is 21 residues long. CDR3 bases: TGCAGTGCTAGAGTCCTCGACCCGGGACTAGCGGGAGGTGGGGGGGGCTACGAGCAGTACTTC. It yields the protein CSARVLDPGLAGGGGGYEQYF.

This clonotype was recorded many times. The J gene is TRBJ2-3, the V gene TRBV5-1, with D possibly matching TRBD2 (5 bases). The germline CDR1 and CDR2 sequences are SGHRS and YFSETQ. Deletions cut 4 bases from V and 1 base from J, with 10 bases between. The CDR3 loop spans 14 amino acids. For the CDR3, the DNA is TGCGCCAGCAGCGTCCAGCGGCGCACAGATACGCAGTATTTT. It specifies CASSVQRRTDTQYF. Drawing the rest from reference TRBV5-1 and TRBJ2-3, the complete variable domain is KAGVTQTPRYLIKTRGQQVTLSCSPISGHRSVSWYQQTPGQGLQFLFEYFSETQRNKGNFPGRFSGRQFSNSRSEMNVSTLELGDSALYLCASSVQRRTDTQYFGPGTRLTVL.

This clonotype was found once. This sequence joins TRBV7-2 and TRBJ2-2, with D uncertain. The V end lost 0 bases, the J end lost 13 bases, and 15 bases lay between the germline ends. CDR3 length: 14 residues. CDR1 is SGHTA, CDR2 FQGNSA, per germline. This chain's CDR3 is CASSLANSAGVLFF. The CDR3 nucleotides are TGTGCCAGCAGCTTAGCGAACAGTGCAGGTGTGCTGTTTTTT. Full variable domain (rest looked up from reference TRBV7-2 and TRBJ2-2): GAGVSQSPSNKVTEKGKDVELRCDPISGHTALYWYRQSLGQGLEFLIYFQGNSAPDKSGLPSDRFSAERTGGSVSTLTIQRTQQEDSAVYLCASSLANSAGVLFFGEGSRLTVL.

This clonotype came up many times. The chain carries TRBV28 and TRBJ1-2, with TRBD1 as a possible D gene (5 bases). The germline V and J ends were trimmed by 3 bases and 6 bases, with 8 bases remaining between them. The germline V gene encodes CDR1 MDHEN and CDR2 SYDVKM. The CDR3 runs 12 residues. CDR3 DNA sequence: TGTGCCAGCAGTTTGTCAGGGAATGGCTACACCTTC. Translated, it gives CASSLSGNGYTF.

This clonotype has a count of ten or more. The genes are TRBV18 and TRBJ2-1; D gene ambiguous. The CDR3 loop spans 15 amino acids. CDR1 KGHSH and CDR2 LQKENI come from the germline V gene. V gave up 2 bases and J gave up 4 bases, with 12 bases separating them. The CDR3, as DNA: TGTGCCAGCTCACCAGGCCTAGACTTTTACAATGAGCAGTTCTTC. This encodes CASSPGLDFYNEQFF. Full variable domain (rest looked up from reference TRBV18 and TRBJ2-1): NAGVMQNPRHLVRRRGQEARLRCSPMKGHSHVYWYRQLPEEGLKFMVYLQKENIIDESGMPKERFSAEFPKEGPSILRIQQVVRGDSAAYFCASSPGLDFYNEQFFGPGTRLTVL.

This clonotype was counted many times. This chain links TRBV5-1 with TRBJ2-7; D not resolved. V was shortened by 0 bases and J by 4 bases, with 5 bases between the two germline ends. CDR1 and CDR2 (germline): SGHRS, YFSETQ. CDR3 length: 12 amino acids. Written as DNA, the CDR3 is TGCGCCAGCAGCTTGGTCGAATACGAGCAGTACTTC. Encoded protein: CASSLVEYEQYF.

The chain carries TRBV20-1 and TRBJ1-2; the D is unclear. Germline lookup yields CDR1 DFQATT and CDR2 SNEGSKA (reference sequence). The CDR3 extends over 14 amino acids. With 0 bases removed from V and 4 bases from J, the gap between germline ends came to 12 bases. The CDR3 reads CSARDFGQLYGYTF. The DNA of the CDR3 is TGCAGTGCTAGAGATTTCGGGCAGCTCTATGGCTACACCTTC.

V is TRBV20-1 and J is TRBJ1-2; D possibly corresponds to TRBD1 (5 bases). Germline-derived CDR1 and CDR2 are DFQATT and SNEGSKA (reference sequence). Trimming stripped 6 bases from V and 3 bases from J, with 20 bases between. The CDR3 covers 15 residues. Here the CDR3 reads CSAKRQGSSDYGYTF. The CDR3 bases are TGCAGTGCGAAGAGGCAGGGCTCGTCTGACTATGGCTACACCTTC.

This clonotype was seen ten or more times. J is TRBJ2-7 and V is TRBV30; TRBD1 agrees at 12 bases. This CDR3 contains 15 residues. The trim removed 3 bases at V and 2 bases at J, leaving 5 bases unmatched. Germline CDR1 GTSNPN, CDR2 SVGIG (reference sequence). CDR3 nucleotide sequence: TGTGCCTGGAGCGGGGGGACAGGGGGCACCTACGAGCAGTACTTC. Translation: CAWSGGTGGTYEQYF.

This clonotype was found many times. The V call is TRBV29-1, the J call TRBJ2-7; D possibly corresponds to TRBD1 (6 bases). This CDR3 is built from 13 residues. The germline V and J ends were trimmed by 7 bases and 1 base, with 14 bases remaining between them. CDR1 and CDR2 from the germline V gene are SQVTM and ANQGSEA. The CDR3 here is CSAIAGESYEQYF. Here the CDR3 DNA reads TGCAGCGCCATAGCAGGGGAGTCCTACGAGCAGTACTTC.

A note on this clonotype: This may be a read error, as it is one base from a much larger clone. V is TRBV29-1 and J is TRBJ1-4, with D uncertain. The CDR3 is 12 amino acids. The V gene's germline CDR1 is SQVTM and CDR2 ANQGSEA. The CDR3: CSVQEANEKLLF. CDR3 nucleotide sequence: TGCAGCGTCCAGGAGGCTAATGAAAAACTGCTTTTT.

The chain's CDR3 is CASSPNRAGGTEAFF. The CDR3 DNA sequence: TGTGCCAGCAGCCCTAACCGGGCAGGGGGCACTGAAGCTTTCTTT. The chain links TRBV3-1 to TRBJ1-1, with 7 positions matching TRBD1. Germline CDR1 is LGHDT and CDR2 is YNNKEL (reference sequence). The V segment lost 4 bases and the J segment 4 bases; nucleotides outside the gene matches: 9. This CDR3 is built from 15 residues.

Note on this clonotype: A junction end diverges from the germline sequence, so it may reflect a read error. CDR3 sequence: CASSPVQGSTYGYTF. The DNA for the CDR3 is TGCGCCAGCAGCCCAGTACAGGGGTCGACTTATGGCTACACCTTC. This chain links TRBV9 with TRBJ1-2; 7 bases are shared with TRBD1. This CDR3 is built from 15 residues. Germline V lookup: CDR1 SGDLS, CDR2 YYNGEE.

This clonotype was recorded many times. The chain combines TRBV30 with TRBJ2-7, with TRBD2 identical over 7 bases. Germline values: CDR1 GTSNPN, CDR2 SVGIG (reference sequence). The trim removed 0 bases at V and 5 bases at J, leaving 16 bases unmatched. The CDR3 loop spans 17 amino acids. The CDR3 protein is CAWSVWLAERVGNEQYF. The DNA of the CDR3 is TGTGCCTGGAGTGTATGGCTAGCGGAGAGGGTCGGCAACGAGCAGTACTTC.

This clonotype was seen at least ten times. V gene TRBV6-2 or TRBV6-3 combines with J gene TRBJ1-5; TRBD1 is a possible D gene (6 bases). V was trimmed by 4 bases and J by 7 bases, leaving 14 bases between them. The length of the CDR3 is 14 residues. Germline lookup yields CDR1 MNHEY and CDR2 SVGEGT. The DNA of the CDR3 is TGTGCCAGCAGTTCAAGAGGGGGTGGACAGCCCCAGCATTTT. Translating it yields CASSSRGGGQPQHF.

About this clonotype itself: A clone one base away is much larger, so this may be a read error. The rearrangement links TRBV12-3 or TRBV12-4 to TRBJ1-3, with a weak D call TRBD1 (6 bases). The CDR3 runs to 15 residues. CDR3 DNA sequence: TGTGCCAGCAGTTTTATGGGGGGCGAAGGAAGCACCATATATTTT. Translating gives CASSFMGGEGSTIYF.

CDR3 in amino acids: CSAPTGGGEKLFF. The CDR3 region has the DNA TGCAGTGCGCCTACAGGGGGGGGTGAAAAACTGTTTTTT. This chain links TRBV20-1 with TRBJ1-4; 8 bases map to TRBD1. CDR3 size: 13 residues. In germline, CDR1 is DFQATT, CDR2 SNEGSKA (reference sequence). J gave up 7 bases and V 6 bases, and 7 bases lay outside the gene matches.

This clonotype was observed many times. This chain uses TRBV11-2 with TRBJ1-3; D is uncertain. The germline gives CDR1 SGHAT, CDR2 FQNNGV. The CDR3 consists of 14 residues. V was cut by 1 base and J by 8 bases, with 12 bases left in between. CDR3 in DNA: TGTGCCAGCAGCTTAGCCGCCGTGAGGGACACCATATATTTT. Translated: CASSLAAVRDTIYF. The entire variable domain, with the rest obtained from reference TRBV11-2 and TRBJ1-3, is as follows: EAGVAQSPRYKIIEKRQSVAFWCNPISGHATLYWYQQILGQGPKLLIQFQNNGVVDDSQLPKDRFSAERLKGVDSTLKIQPAKLEDSAVYLCASSLAAVRDTIYFGEGSWLTVV.

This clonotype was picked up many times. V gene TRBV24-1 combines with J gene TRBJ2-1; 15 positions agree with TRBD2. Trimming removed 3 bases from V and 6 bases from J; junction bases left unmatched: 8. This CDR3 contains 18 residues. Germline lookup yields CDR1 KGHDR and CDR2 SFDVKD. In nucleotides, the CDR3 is TGTGCCACCAGTGATCCCGGGACTAGCGGGAGGAGCACCAATGAGCAGTTCTTC. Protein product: CATSDPGTSGRSTNEQFF.

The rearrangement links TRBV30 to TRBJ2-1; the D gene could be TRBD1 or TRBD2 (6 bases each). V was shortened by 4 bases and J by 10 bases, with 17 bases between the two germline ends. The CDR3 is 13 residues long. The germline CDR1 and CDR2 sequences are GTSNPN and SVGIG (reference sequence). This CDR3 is CAWNGGGPREQFF. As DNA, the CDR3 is TGTGCCTGGAACGGGGGCGGCCCGCGGGAGCAGTTCTTC.

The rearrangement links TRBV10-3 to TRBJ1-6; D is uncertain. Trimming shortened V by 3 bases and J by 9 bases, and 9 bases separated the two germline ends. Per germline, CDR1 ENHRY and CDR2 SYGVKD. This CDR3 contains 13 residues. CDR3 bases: TGTGCCATCAGTGACGGACCGGGTTCACCCCTCCACTTT. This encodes CAISDGPGSPLHF.

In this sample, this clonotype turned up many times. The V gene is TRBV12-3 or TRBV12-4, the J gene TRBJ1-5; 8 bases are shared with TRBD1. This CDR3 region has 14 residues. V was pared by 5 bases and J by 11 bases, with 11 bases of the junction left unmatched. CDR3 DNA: TGTGCCAGCAGTGGGACAGGTAAAGCAACGGCCCAGCATTTT. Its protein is CASSGTGKATAQHF.

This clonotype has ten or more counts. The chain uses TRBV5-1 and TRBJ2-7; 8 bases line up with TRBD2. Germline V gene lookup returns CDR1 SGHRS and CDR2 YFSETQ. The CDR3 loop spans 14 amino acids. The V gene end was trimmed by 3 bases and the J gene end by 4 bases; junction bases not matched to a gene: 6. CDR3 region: CASSSGTRLYEQYF. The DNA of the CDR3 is TGCGCCAGCAGCTCCGGGACTAGGTTATACGAGCAGTACTTC. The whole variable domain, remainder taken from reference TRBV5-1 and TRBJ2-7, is KAGVTQTPRYLIKTRGQQVTLSCSPISGHRSVSWYQQTPGQGLQFLFEYFSETQRNKGNFPGRFSGRQFSNSRSEMNVSTLELGDSALYLCASSSGTRLYEQYFGPGTRLTVT.

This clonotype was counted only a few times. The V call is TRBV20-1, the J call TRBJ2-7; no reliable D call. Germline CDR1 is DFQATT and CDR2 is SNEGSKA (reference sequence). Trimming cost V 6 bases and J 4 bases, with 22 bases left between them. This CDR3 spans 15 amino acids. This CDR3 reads CSAREWADRRYEQYF. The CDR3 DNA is TGCAGTGCCCGTGAGTGGGCGGACCGAAGATACGAGCAGTACTTC.